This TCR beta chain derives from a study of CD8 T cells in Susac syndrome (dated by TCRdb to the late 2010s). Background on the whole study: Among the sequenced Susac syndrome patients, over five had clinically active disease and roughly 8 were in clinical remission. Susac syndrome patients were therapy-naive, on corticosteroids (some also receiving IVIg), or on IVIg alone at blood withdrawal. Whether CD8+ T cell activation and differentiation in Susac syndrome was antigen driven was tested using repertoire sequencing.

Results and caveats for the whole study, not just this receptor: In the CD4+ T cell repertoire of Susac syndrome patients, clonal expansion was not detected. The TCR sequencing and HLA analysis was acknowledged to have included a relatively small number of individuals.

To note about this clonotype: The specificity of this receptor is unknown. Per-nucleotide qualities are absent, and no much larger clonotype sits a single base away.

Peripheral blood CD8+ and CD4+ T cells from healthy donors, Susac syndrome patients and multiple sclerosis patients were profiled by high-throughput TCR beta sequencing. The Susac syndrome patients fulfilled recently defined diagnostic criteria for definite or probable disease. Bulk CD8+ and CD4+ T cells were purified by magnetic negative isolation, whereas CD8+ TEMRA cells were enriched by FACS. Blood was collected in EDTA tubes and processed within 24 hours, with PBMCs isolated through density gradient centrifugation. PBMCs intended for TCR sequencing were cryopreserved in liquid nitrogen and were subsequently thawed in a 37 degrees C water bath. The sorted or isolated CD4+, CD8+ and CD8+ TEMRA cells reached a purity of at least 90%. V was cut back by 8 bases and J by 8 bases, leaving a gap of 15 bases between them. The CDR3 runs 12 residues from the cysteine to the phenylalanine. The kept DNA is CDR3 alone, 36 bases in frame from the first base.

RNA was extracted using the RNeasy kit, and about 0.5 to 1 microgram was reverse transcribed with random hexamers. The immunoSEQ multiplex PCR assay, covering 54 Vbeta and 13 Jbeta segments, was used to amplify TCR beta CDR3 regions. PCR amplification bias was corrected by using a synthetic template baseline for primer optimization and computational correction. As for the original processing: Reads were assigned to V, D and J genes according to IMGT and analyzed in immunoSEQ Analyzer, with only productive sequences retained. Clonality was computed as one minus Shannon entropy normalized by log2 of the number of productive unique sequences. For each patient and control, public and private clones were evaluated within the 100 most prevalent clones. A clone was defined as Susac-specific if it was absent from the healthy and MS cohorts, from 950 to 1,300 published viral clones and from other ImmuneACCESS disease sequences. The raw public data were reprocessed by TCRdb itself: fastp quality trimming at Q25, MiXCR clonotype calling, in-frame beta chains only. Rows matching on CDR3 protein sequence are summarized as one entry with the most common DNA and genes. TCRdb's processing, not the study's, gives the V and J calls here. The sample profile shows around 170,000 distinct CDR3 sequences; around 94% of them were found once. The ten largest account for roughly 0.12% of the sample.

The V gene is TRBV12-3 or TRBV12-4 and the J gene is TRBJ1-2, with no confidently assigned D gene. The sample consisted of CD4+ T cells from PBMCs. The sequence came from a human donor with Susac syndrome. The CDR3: CASALGARGYTF. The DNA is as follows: TGTGCCAGCGCGTTGGGCGCGCGGGGCTACACCTTC.